The 2 T cell receptor beta chains given below trace back to one sample, sequenced in a study of OX40 agonist ivuxolimab in advanced cancers. Produced via immunoSEQ multiplex PCR; TCRdb's table is partial and in-frame only. The table lists roughly 40,000 clones, around 90% of them singletons. Sequencing used CD4+ or CD8+ T cells sorted from blood, obtained in a trial of the OX40 agonist ivuxolimab. All receptors derive from an adult with an advanced solid tumor such as melanoma, head and neck, liver or kidney cancer.

This chain uses TRBV6-6 with TRBJ2-7; tentatively, D is TRBD1 (6 bases). Germline values: CDR1 MNHNY, CDR2 SVGAGI (reference sequence). V was pared by 3 bases and J by 7 bases, with 19 bases between. This CDR3 has 15 residues. The DNA of the CDR3 is TGTGCCAGCAGTTATTCGGTTTCAGGGGCGGGTGAGCAGTACGTC. This sequence encodes CASSYSVSGAGEQYV.

The chain employs TRBV2 and TRBJ2-1; the match to TRBD1 covers 10 bases. Trimming removed 11 bases from V and 3 bases from J; junction bases left unmatched: 19. The CDR3 has 18 amino acids. Per germline, CDR1 SNHLY and CDR2 FYNNEI. This CDR3 is CAELTTGGERGVYNEQFF. In nucleotides, the CDR3 is TGTGCCGAGCTCACGACAGGGGGCGAGCGGGGTGTCTACAATGAGCAGTTCTTC. The variable domain in full, completed from reference TRBV2 and TRBJ2-1, reads EPEVTQTPSHQVTQMGQEVILRCVPISNHLYFYWYRQILGQKVEFLVSFYNNEISEKSEIFDDQFSVERPDGSNFTLKIRSTKLEDSAMYFCAELTTGGERGVYNEQFFGPGTRLTVL.